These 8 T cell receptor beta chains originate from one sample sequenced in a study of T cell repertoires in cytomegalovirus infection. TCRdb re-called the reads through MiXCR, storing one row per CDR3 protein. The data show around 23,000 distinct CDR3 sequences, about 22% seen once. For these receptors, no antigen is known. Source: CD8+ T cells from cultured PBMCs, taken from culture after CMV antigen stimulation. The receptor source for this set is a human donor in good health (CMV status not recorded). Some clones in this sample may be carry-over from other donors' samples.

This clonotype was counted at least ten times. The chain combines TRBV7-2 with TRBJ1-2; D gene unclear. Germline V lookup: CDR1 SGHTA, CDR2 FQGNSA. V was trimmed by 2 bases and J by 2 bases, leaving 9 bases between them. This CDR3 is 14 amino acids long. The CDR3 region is CASSLTPGNYGYTF. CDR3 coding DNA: TGTGCCAGCAGCTTAACTCCGGGAAACTATGGCTACACCTTC.

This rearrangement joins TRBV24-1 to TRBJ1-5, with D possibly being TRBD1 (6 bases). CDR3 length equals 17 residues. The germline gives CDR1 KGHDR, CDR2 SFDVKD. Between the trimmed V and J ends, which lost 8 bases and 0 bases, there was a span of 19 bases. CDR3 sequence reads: CATIRDNKTYSNQPQHF. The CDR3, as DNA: TGTGCCACCATCCGGGACAACAAGACTTATAGCAATCAGCCCCAGCATTTT.

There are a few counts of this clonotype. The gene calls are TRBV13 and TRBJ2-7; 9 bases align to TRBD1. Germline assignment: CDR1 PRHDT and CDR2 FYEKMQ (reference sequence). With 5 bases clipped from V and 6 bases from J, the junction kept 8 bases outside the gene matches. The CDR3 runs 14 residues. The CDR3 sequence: CASSKWGQGIEQYF. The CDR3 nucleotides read TGTGCCAGCAGCAAATGGGGACAGGGCATCGAGCAGTACTTC. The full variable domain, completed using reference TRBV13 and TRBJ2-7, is AAGVIQSPRHLIKEKRETATLKCYPIPRHDTVYWYQQGPGQDPQFLISFYEKMQSDKGSIPDRFSAQQFSDYHSELNMSSLELGDSALYFCASSKWGQGIEQYFGPGTRLTVT.

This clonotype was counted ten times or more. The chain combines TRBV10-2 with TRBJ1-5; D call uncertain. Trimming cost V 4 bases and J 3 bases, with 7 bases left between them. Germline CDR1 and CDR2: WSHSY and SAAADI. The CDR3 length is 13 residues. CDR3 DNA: TGCGCCAGCAGTGTGGCCCACAATCAGCCCCAGCATTTT. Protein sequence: CASSVAHNQPQHF.

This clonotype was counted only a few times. The CDR3 region has the DNA TGTGCCAGCAGCCTCGGGACCCAAGAGACCCAGTACTTC. This sequence encodes CASSLGTQETQYF. This chain links TRBV7-9 with TRBJ2-5, with D possibly called TRBD1 or TRBD2 (5 bases each). The length of the CDR3 is 13 residues. Germline CDR1 is SEHNR and CDR2 is FQNEAQ (reference sequence). Trimming removed 5 bases at V and 1 base at J, with 8 bases between.

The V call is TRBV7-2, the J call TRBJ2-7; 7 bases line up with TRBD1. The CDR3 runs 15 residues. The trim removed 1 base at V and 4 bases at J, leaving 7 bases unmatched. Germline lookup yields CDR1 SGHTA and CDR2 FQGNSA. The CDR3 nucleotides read TGTGCCAGCAGCTTAGAGGGGGCGGTCGGGTACGAGCAGTACTTC. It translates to CASSLEGAVGYEQYF.

CDR3 in amino acids: CASSSSMGLAGGLYNEQFF. The CDR3 region has the DNA TGTGCCAGCAGCTCGAGCATGGGACTAGCGGGGGGGCTGTACAATGAGCAGTTCTTC. The V and J genes are TRBV7-4 and TRBJ2-1; 16 positions agree with TRBD2. The germline V gene encodes CDR1 SGHVT and CDR2 SQSDAQ. Unmatched junction bases numbered 10, after V lost 4 bases and J lost 4 bases. This CDR3 has 19 residues.

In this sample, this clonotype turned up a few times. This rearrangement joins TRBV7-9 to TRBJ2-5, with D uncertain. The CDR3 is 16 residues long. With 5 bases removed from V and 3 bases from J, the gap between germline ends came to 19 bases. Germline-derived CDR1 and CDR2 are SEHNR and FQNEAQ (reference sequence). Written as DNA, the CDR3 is TGTGCCAGCAGCAGTATTTACACTCGGACGGAAGAGACCCAGTACTTC. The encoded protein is CASSSIYTRTEETQYF.